This TCR beta chain was recovered during a study of blood T cell repertoires in COVID-19. Study context: Acute and convalescent COVID-19 specimens originated in the United States, Italy and Spain. In each case, the material was cDNA or gDNA derived from T cells, B-cell-depleted T cells, or PBMCs.

Authors' data handling: It was from reference gene primer amplification that nucleated cell counts were estimated. The data were produced by immunoSEQ multiplex PCR, yet TCRdb's version contains in-frame clones alone and is incomplete. That table supplies the V and J calls and clone size; D and trimming were determined from the DNA. The sample holds approximately 100,000 clones, approximately 85% seen once. CDR1 and CDR2 from the germline V gene are LGHDT and YNNKEL (reference sequence). The CDR3 loop spans 15 amino acids. The V segment lost 5 bases and the J segment 2 bases; nucleotides outside the gene matches: 5.

The chain uses TRBV3-1 (or the pseudogene TRBV3-2) and TRBJ1-1, with 10 bases matching TRBD1. Material: peripheral blood. The source of this sequence is a human donor in a cohort sampled during active COVID-19. CDR3 bases: TGTGCCAGCAGCACCCGGGACAGGGGAAACACTGAAGCTTTCTTT. Its protein product is CASSTRDRGNTEAFF.